The 5 T cell receptor beta chains below come from one sample, sequenced in a study of blood T cells in healthy people across ages. Next came a second PCR, run for about 7 to 12 cycles, which used a sample-barcoded 5' primer along with a J-beta primer mix. TCRdb called the 5' RACE reads again in MiXCR, with one record for every CDR3 protein. The repertoire has over 950,000 distinct CDR3 sequences, around two fifths of them found once; the top ten carry around 13%. Sequencing was carried out using blood. These receptor sequences come from a young man in good health.

In this sample, this clonotype turned up a few times. For the CDR3, the DNA is TGCAGCGCTGACTCCCAAGGGGACGGGGAGCTGTTTTTT. Its translation is CSADSQGDGELFF. The gene calls are TRBV29-1 and TRBJ2-2, with D tentatively TRBD1 (5 bases). This CDR3 has 13 amino acids. The ends were cut back, 7 bases at V and 7 bases at J, with 16 bases in the middle. Per the germline V gene, CDR1 is SQVTM and CDR2 is ANQGSEA.

The sample holds a few counts of this clonotype. The chain recombines TRBV4-3 with TRBJ1-2; D remains ambiguous. Germline lookup yields CDR1 LGHNA and CDR2 YSLEER. V dropped 3 bases and J dropped 2 bases, with 13 bases sitting between them. This CDR3 has 15 residues. For the CDR3, the DNA is TGCGCCAGCAGCCAGGAGGACTCTACCAACTATGGCTACACCTTC. Amino acids: CASSQEDSTNYGYTF.

In this sample, this clonotype turned up a few times. The chain combines TRBV5-6 with TRBJ2-1, with D uncertain. From germline, CDR1 is SGHDT and CDR2 YYEEEE. V lost 2 bases to trimming and J lost 9 bases, with 12 bases between them. The CDR3 is made up of 13 amino acids. The CDR3 nucleotides read TGTGCCAGCAGCTTTGGGGTAGGTCTTGAGCAGTTCTTC. Protein: CASSFGVGLEQFF.

Remarks on this clonotype: A junction end diverges from the germline sequence, so it may reflect a read error. This chain connects TRBV4-3 to TRBJ1-2; no clear D. Germline values: CDR1 LGHNA, CDR2 YSLEER. CDR3 size: 14 residues. The CDR3 DNA reads TGCGCCAGCAGCCAATCGACGGATAACTATGGCTTCACCTTC. Translation: CASSQSTDNYGFTF.

This chain joins TRBV5-4 and TRBJ1-2; 9 bases align to TRBD1. This CDR3 region has 14 residues. The germline gives CDR1 SGHNT, CDR2 YYREEE (reference sequence). V trimming: 4 bases; J trimming: 6 bases; junction bases outside the gene matches: 7. CDR3 sequence reads: CASSRGQGRDGYTF. The CDR3 nucleotides read TGTGCCAGCAGCCGCGGACAGGGGAGGGATGGCTACACCTTC.